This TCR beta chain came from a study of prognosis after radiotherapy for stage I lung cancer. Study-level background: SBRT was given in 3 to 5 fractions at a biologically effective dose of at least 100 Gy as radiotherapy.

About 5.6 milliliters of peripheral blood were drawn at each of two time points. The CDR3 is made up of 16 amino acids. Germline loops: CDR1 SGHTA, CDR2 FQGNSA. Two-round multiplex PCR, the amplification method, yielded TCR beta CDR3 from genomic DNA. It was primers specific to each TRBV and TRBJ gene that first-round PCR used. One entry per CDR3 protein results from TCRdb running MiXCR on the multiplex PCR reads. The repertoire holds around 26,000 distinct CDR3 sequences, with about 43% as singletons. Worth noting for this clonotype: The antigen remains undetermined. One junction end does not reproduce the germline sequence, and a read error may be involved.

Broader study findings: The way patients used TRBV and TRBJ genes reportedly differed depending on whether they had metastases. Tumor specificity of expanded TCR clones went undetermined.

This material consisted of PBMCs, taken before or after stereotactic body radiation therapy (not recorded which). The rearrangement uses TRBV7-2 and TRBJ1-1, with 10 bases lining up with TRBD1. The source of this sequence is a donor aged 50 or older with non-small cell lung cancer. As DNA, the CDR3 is TGTGCCAGCAGAGGCCGACAGGGGGCGATCCGCACTGAAGATTTCTTT. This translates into CASRGRQGAIRTEDFF.